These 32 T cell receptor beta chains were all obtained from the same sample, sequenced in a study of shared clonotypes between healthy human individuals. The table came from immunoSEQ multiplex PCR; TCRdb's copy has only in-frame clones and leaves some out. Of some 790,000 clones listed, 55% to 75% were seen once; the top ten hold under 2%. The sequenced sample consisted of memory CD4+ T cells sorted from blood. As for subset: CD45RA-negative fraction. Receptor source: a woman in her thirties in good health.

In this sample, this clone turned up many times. This chain's CDR3 is CASNSADAPYNEQFF. CDR3 in DNA: TGTGCCAGCAACTCGGCAGACGCACCCTACAATGAGCAGTTCTTC. This chain connects TRBV5-4 to TRBJ2-1, with D unclear. This CDR3 comprises 15 residues. CDR1 and CDR2 from the germline V gene are SGHNT and YYREEE (reference sequence). V was pared by 6 bases and J by 2 bases, with 15 bases between.

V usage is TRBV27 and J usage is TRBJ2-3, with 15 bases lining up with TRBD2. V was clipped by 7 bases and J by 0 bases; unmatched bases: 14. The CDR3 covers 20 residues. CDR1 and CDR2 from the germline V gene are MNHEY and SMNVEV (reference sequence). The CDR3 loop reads CASIPVSGTSGRNSTDTQYF. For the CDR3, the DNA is TGTGCCAGCATCCCTGTGTCGGGGACTAGCGGGAGGAACAGCACAGATACGCAGTATTTT.

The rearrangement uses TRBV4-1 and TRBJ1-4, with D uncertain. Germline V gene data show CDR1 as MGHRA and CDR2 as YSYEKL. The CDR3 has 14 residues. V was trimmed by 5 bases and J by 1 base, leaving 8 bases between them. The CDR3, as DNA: TGCGCCAGCAGCTACATAGGAACTAATGAAAAACTGTTTTTT. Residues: CASSYIGTNEKLFF.

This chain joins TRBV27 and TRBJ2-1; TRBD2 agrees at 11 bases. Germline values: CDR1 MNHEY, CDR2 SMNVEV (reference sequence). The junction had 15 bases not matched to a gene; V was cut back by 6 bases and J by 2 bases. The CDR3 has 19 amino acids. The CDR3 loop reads CASSSPSGTSGSTYNEQFF. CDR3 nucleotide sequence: TGTGCCAGCAGCTCCCCCTCCGGGACTAGCGGAAGTACCTACAATGAGCAGTTCTTC.

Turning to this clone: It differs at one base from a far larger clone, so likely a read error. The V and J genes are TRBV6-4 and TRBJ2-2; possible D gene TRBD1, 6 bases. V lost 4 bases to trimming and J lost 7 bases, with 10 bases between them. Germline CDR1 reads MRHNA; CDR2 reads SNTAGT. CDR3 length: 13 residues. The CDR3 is CASSGQADGELFF. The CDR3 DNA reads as TGTGCCAGCAGTGGACAGGCGGACGGGGAGCTGTTTTTT.

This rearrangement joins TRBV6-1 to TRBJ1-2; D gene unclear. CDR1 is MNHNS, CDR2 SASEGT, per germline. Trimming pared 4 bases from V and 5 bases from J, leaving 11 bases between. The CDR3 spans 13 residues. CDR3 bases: TGTGCCAGCAGTGTGGGTCCAAAATATGGCTACACCTTC. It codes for CASSVGPKYGYTF.

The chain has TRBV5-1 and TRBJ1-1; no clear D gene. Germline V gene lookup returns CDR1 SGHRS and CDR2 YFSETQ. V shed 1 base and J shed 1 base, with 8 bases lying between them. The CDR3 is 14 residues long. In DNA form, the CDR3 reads TGCGCCAGCAGCTTGTTAGTAGGGAACACTGAAGCTTTCTTT. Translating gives CASSLLVGNTEAFF.

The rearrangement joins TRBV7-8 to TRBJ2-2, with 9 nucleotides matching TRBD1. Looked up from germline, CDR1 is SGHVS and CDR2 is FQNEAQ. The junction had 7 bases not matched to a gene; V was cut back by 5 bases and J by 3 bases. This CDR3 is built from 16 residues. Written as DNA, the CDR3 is TGTGCCAGCAGCCGAAGACAGGGGGGTGACACCGGGGAGCTGTTTTTT. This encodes CASSRRQGGDTGELFF.

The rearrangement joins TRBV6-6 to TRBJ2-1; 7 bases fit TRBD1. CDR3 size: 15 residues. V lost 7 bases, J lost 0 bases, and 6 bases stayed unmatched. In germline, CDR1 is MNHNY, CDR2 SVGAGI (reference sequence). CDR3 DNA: TGTGCCAGCACACAGGGGTTCGGCTCCTACAATGAGCAGTTCTTC. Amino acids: CASTQGFGSYNEQFF.

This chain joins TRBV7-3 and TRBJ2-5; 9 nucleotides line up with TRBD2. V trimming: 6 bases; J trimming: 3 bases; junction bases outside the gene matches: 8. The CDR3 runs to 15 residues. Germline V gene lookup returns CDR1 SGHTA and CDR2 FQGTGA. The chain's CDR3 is CASSLSGGPEETQYF. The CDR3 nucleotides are TGTGCCAGCAGTCTTAGCGGGGGCCCCGAAGAGACCCAGTACTTC.

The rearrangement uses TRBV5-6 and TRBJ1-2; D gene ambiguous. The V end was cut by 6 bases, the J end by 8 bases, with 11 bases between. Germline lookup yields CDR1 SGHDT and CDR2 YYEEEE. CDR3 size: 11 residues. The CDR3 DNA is TGTGCCAGCACCGAGGGATCCGGCTACACCTTC. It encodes CASTEGSGYTF.

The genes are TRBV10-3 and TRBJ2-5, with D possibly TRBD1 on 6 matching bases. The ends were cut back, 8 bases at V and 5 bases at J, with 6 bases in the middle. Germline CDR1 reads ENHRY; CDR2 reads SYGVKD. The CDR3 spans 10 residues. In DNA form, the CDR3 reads TGTGCCATCGGGGGCGAGACCCAGTACTTC. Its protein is CAIGGETQYF.

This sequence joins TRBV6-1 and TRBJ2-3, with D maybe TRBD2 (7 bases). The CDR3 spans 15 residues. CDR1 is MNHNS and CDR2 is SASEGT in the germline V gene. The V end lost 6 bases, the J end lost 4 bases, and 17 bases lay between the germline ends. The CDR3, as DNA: TGTGCCAGCAGGAGTGGGGGGGCTAGGGCAGATACGCAGTATTTT. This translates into CASRSGGARADTQYF.

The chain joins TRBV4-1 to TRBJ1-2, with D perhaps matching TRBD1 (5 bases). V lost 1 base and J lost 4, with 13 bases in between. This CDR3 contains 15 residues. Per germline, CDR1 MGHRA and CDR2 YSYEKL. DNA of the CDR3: TGCGCCAGCAGCCAAGCTCCGGTCGGGGGCTATGGCTACACCTTC. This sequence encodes CASSQAPVGGYGYTF.

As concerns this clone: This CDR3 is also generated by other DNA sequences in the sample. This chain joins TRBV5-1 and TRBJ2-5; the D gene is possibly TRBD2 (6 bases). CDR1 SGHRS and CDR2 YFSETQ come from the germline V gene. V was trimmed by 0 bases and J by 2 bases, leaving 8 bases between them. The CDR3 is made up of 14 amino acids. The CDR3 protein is CASSLVGGQETQYF. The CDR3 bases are TGCGCCAGCAGCTTGGTAGGAGGGCAAGAGACCCAGTACTTC.

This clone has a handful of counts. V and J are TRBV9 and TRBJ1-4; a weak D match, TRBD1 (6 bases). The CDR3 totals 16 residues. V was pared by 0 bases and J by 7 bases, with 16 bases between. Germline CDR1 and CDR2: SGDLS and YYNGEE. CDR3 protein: CASSVGGQGSGEKLFF. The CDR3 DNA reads TGTGCCAGCAGCGTAGGTGGGCAGGGGTCCGGTGAAAAACTGTTTTTT.

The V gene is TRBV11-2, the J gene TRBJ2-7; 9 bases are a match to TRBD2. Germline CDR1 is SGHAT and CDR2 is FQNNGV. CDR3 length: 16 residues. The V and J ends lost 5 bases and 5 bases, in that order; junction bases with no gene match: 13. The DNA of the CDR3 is TGTGCCAGCAGCCCAAGGAGGGGAGCGGGAGGACACGAGCAGTACTTC. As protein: CASSPRRGAGGHEQYF.

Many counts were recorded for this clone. CDR3 in DNA: TGTGCCAGCAGTTTATTGAGCGACAGGGTGTCCGTACCCGTTGGCTACACCTTC. Its translation: CASSLLSDRVSVPVGYTF. The gene calls are TRBV28 and TRBJ1-2; 7 bases map to TRBD1. The V and J ends lost 1 base and 7 bases, in that order; junction bases with no gene match: 18. Germline V CDR1 and CDR2: MDHEN, SYDVKM. The CDR3 loop spans 18 amino acids.

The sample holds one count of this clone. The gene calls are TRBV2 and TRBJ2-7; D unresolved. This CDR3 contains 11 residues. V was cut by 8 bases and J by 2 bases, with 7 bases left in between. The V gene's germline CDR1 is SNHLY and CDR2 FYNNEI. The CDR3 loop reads CASAVAYEQYF. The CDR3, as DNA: TGTGCCAGCGCAGTGGCCTACGAGCAGTACTTC.

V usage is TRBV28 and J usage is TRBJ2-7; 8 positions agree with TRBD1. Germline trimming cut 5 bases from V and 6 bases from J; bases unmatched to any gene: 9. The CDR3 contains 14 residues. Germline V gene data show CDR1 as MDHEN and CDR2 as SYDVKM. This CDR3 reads CASSTTGGSREQYF. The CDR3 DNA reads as TGTGCCAGCAGTACAACAGGGGGTTCGCGCGAGCAGTACTTC.

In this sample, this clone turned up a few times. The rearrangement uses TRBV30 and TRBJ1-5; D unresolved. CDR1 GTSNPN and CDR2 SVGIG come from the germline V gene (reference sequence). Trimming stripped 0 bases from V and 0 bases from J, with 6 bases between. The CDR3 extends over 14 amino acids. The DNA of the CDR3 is TGTGCCTGGAGTGTGCAGTATAGCAATCAGCCCCAGCATTTT. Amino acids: CAWSVQYSNQPQHF.

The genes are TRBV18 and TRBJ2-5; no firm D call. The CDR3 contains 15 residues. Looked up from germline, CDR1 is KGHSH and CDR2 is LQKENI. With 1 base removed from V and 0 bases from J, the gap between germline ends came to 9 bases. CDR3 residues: CASSPREQNQETQYF. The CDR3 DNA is TGTGCCAGCTCACCACGCGAACAGAACCAAGAGACCCAGTACTTC.

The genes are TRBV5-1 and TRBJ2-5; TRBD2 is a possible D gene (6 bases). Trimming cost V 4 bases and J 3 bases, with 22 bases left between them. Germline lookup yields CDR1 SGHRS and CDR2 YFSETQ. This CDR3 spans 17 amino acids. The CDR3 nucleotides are TGCGCCAGCAGCACCGAAGGAACACTAGCTAGTAAAGAGACCCAGTACTTC. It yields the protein CASSTEGTLASKETQYF.

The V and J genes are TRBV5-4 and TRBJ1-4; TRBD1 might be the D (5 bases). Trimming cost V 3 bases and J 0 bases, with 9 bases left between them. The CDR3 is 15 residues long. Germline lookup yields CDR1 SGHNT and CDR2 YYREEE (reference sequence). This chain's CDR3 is CASSSATATNEKLFF. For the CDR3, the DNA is TGTGCCAGCAGCTCGGCGACAGCAACTAATGAAAAACTGTTTTTT. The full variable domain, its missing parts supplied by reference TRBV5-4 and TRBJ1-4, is ETGVTQSPTHLIKTRGQQVTLRCSSQSGHNTVSWYQQALGQGPQFIFQYYREEENGRGNFPPRFSGLQFPNYSSELNVNALELDDSALYLCASSSATATNEKLFFGSGTQLSVL.

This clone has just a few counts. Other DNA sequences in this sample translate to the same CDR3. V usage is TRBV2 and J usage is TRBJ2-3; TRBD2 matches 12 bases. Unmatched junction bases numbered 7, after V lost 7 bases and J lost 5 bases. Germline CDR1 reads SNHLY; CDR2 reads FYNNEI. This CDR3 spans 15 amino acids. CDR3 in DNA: TGTGCCAGCACCGGACTAGCGGGAAGGGTAGATACGCAGTATTTT. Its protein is CASTGLAGRVDTQYF.

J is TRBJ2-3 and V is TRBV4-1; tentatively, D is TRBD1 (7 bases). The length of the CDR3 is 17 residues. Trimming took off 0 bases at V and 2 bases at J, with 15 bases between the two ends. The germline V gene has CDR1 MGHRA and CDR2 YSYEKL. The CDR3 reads CASSQDGGGGATDTQYF. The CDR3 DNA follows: TGCGCCAGCAGCCAAGACGGAGGGGGCGGGGCCACAGATACGCAGTATTTT.

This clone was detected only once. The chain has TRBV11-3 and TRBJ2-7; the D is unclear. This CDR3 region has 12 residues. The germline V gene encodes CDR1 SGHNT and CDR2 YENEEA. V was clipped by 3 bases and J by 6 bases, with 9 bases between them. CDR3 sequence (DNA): TGTGCCAGCAGCTTCGAGGATGGCGAGCAGTACTTC. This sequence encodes CASSFEDGEQYF.

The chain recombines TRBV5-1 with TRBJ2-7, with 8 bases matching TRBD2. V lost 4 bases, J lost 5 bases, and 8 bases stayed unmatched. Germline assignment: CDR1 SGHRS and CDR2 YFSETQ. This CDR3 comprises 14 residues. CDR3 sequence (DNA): TGCGCCAGCAGCGAAAGCGGGAGACGCGACGAGCAGTACTTC. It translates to CASSESGRRDEQYF.

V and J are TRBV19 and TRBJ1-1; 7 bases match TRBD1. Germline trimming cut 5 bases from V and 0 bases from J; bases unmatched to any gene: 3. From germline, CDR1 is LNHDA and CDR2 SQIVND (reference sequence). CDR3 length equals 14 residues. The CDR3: CASSRQGLNTEAFF. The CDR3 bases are TGTGCCAGTAGTCGACAGGGATTGAACACTGAAGCTTTCTTT. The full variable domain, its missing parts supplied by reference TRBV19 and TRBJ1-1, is DGGITQSPKYLFRKEGQNVTLSCEQNLNHDAMYWYRQDPGQGLRLIYYSQIVNDFQKGDIAEGYSVSREKKESFPLTVTSAQKNPTAFYLCASSRQGLNTEAFFGQGTRLTVV.

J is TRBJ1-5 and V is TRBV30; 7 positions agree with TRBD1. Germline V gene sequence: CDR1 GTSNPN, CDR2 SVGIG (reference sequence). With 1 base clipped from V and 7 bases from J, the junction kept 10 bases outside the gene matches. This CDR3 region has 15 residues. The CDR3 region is CAWSAIRGRGQPQHF. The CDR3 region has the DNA TGTGCCTGGAGTGCTATCAGGGGGAGAGGACAGCCCCAGCATTTT.

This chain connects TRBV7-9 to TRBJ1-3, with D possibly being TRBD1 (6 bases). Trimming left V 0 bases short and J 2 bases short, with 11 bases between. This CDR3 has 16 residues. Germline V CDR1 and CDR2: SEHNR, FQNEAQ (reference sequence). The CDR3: CASSLAQPGAGNTIYF. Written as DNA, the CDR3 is TGTGCCAGCAGCTTAGCGCAGCCAGGGGCTGGAAACACCATATATTTT. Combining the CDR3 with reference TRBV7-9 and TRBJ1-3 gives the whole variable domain DTGVSQNPRHKITKRGQNVTFRCDPISEHNRLYWYRQTLGQGPEFLTYFQNEAQLEKSRLLSDRFSAERPKGSFSTLEIQRTEQGDSAMYLCASSLAQPGAGNTIYFGEGSWLTVV.

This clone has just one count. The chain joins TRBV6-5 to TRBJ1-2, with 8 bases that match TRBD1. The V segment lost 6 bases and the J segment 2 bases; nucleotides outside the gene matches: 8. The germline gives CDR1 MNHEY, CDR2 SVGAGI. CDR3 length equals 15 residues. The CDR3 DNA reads TGTGCCAGCAGGCATCAGGGGGCTCAAAACTATGGCTACACCTTC. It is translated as CASRHQGAQNYGYTF.